The 11 T cell receptor beta chains presented below share a single source sample, sequenced in a study of T cell responses to AZD1222 COVID-19 vaccine. Sequencing used immunoSEQ multiplex PCR; TCRdb keeps in-frame clones, though not all of them. The repertoire holds fewer than 90,000 clones, with approximately 89% as singletons. Specimen: peripheral blood, collected 28 days after the second AZD1222 dose. The origin of the receptors is an adult who received the AZD1222 COVID-19 vaccine.

The genes are TRBV5-4 and TRBJ1-6; D gene unclear. The CDR3 runs to 15 residues. Germline CDR1 SGHNT, CDR2 YYREEE (reference sequence). V was cut by 2 bases and J by 6 bases, with 12 bases left in between. The CDR3 is CASSFGQTLNSPLHF. CDR3 DNA: TGTGCCAGCAGCTTTGGTCAGACACTTAATTCACCCCTCCACTTT. Combining the CDR3 with reference TRBV5-4 and TRBJ1-6 gives the whole variable domain ETGVTQSPTHLIKTRGQQVTLRCSSQSGHNTVSWYQQALGQGPQFIFQYYREEENGRGNFPPRFSGLQFPNYSSELNVNALELDDSALYLCASSFGQTLNSPLHFGNGTRLTVT.

The gene calls are TRBV2 and TRBJ2-5, with 7 positions matching TRBD2. J gave up 5 bases and V 3 bases, and 3 bases lay outside the gene matches. The CDR3 totals 13 residues. Germline-derived CDR1 and CDR2 are SNHLY and FYNNEI. CDR3 in amino acids: CASSDPRGETQYF. For the CDR3, the DNA is TGTGCCAGCAGTGATCCGCGGGGGGAGACCCAGTACTTC.

The rearrangement links TRBV7-2 to TRBJ1-1; D call uncertain. V lost 4 bases, J lost 4 bases, and 13 bases lay in between. Germline V gene sequence: CDR1 SGHTA, CDR2 FQGNSA. This CDR3 comprises 14 residues. The DNA for the CDR3 is TGTGCCAGCAGCTCTGGCCCGTGGGGCACTGAAGCTTTCTTT. Translation gives CASSSGPWGTEAFF.

This clone was recorded a few times. The chain combines TRBV7-9 with TRBJ1-6; D is undetermined. Germline V CDR1 and CDR2: SEHNR, FQNEAQ (reference sequence). The CDR3 covers 15 residues. The germline V and J ends were trimmed by 6 bases and 0 bases, with 9 bases remaining between them. The CDR3 spells CASRILSSYNSPLHF. CDR3 coding DNA: TGTGCCAGCAGAATACTTAGCTCCTATAATTCACCCCTCCACTTT.

The gene calls are TRBV11-2 and TRBJ1-3; D is undetermined. V gave up 1 base and J gave up 0 bases, with 13 bases separating them. This CDR3 comprises 17 residues. The germline CDR1 and CDR2 sequences are SGHAT and FQNNGV. The CDR3 DNA reads as TGTGCCAGCAGCTTAGTAAAGGCCGGATCCTCTGGAAACACCATATATTTT. This encodes CASSLVKAGSSGNTIYF. The full variable domain, its missing parts supplied by reference TRBV11-2 and TRBJ1-3, is EAGVAQSPRYKIIEKRQSVAFWCNPISGHATLYWYQQILGQGPKLLIQFQNNGVVDDSQLPKDRFSAERLKGVDSTLKIQPAKLEDSAVYLCASSLVKAGSSGNTIYFGEGSWLTVV.

This clone was observed once. V gene TRBV5-1 combines with J gene TRBJ2-6, with a possible D match to TRBD2 (6 bases). V was pared by 2 bases and J by 0 bases, with 6 bases between. Germline assignment: CDR1 SGHRS and CDR2 YFSETQ. The CDR3 runs 15 residues. The CDR3 region is CASSFGSSGANVLTF. The CDR3 coding sequence is TGCGCCAGCAGCTTCGGGAGCTCTGGGGCCAACGTCCTGACTTTC.

The chain has TRBV6-2 or TRBV6-3 and TRBJ2-1; 9 nucleotides match TRBD2. This CDR3 region has 15 residues. Germline values: CDR1 MNHEY, CDR2 SVGEGT. Trimming at V came to 6 bases and at J to 4 bases, leaving 7 bases not matched to a gene. The CDR3, as DNA: TGTGCCAGCAGCCGTGAGCGGGGGGCTTACAATGAGCAGTTCTTC. Its protein is CASSRERGAYNEQFF.

The chain combines TRBV19 with TRBJ2-1, with 9 nucleotides matching TRBD2. V was clipped by 3 bases and J by 12 bases; unmatched bases: 9. This CDR3 spans 14 amino acids. Germline lookup yields CDR1 LNHDA and CDR2 SQIVND (reference sequence). Here the CDR3 reads CASSILGGGAAQFF. The CDR3 DNA reads as TGTGCCAGTAGTATTCTCGGCGGGGGGGCCGCGCAGTTCTTC.

The rearrangement uses TRBV5-1 and TRBJ1-1; D ambiguous. Germline CDR1 SGHRS, CDR2 YFSETQ. The CDR3 spans 15 residues. V lost 0 bases to trimming and J lost 0 bases, with 9 bases between them. The CDR3 spells CASSLGWGVNTEAFF. CDR3 nucleotide sequence: TGCGCCAGCAGCTTGGGTTGGGGTGTGAACACTGAAGCTTTCTTT.

In this sample, this clone turned up once. This chain joins TRBV5-1 and TRBJ2-5, with D uncertain. Germline V gives CDR1 SGHRS, CDR2 YFSETQ. Trimming took 0 bases from V and 3 from J, leaving 6 bases between them. This CDR3 is built from 13 residues. CDR3 sequence reads: CASSLAREETQYF. CDR3 bases: TGCGCCAGCAGCTTGGCGCGAGAAGAGACCCAGTACTTC.

This chain connects TRBV12-3 or TRBV12-4 to TRBJ1-4; D possibly corresponds to TRBD1 (5 bases). With 5 bases removed from V and 7 bases from J, the gap between germline ends came to 11 bases. CDR3 length equals 13 residues. The CDR3 loop reads CASSVWGGEKLFF. Written as DNA, the CDR3 is TGTGCCAGCAGTGTCTGGGGGGGTGAAAAACTGTTTTTT.